These 5 T cell receptor beta chains were all obtained from the same sample, sequenced in a study of CD8 T cells in Susac syndrome. Random hexamers were used to reverse transcribe the RNA input (about 0.5 to 1 ug). MiXCR, run by TCRdb on the immunoSEQ multiplex PCR reads, gives a single entry per CDR3 protein. The sample holds 250,000 to 300,000 distinct CDR3 sequences; 75% to 90% are singletons and the top ten take more than 0.15%. Sample: CD8+ T cells from PBMCs. Every receptor here comes from a human donor with multiple sclerosis.

The chain is built from TRBV9 and TRBJ2-2; no definite D call. V lost 1 base and J lost 6, with 7 bases in between. Germline loops: CDR1 SGDLS, CDR2 YYNGEE. The CDR3 loop spans 13 amino acids. The CDR3 sequence: CASSVNFSGELFF. The DNA for the CDR3 is TGTGCCAGCAGCGTAAACTTTTCCGGGGAGCTGTTTTTT.

The genes are TRBV15 and TRBJ2-3; D remains unclear. Germline V lookup: CDR1 LNHNV, CDR2 YYDKDF (reference sequence). This CDR3 has 15 residues. The V end was cut by 5 bases, the J end by 0 bases, with 12 bases between. CDR3: CATSRVDVSTDTQYF. The CDR3 DNA is TGTGCCACCAGCCGGGTAGACGTCAGCACAGATACGCAGTATTTT.

In DNA form, the CDR3 reads TGTGCCAGCAGCCAGGTGGAGGGTCCCACAGATACGCAGTATTTT. This codes for CASSQVEGPTDTQYF. The chain couples TRBV7-9 to TRBJ2-3, with TRBD2 as a possible D gene (6 bases). The germline gives CDR1 SEHNR, CDR2 FQNEAQ (reference sequence). CDR3 size: 15 residues. V lost 5 bases to trimming and J lost 2 bases, with 14 bases between them. Together with reference TRBV7-9 and TRBJ2-3, the CDR3 gives the full variable domain: DTGVSQNPRHKITKRGQNVTFRCDPISEHNRLYWYRQTLGQGPEFLTYFQNEAQLEKSRLLSDRFSAERPKGSFSTLEIQRTEQGDSAMYLCASSQVEGPTDTQYFGPGTRLTVL.

This rearrangement joins TRBV6-5 to TRBJ2-7, with D uncertain. Germline V gene lookup returns CDR1 MNHEY and CDR2 SVGAGI. Between the trimmed V and J ends, which lost 8 bases and 6 bases, there was a span of 17 bases. The CDR3 covers 13 residues. The CDR3 sequence is CASGYPLEAEQYF. CDR3 coding DNA: TGTGCCAGCGGCTACCCCTTGGAAGCCGAGCAGTACTTC.

This chain joins TRBV4-2 and TRBJ1-5; possible D gene TRBD1, 6 bases. CDR1 and CDR2 (germline): LGHNA, YNFKEQ. This CDR3 spans 17 amino acids. With 0 bases removed from V and 6 bases from J, the gap between germline ends came to 18 bases. The DNA for the CDR3 is TGTGCCAGCAGCCAAGAGGGGGGCGCGGCCCCTTTTCAGCCCCAGCATTTT. Its protein product is CASSQEGGAAPFQPQHF.